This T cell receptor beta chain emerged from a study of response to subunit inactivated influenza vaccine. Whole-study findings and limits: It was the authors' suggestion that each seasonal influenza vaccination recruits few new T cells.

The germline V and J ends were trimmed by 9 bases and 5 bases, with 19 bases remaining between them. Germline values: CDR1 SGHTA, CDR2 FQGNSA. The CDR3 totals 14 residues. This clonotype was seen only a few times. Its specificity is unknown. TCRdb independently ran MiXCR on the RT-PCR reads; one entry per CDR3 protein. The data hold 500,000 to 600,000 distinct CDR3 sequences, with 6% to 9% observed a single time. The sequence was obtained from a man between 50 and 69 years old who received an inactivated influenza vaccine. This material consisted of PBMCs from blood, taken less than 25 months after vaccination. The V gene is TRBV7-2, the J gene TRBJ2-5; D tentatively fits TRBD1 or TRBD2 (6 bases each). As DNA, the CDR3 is TGTGCCAGTAGTGCGGGACATGCCTGGGAGACCCAGTACTTC. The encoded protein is CASSAGHAWETQYF.